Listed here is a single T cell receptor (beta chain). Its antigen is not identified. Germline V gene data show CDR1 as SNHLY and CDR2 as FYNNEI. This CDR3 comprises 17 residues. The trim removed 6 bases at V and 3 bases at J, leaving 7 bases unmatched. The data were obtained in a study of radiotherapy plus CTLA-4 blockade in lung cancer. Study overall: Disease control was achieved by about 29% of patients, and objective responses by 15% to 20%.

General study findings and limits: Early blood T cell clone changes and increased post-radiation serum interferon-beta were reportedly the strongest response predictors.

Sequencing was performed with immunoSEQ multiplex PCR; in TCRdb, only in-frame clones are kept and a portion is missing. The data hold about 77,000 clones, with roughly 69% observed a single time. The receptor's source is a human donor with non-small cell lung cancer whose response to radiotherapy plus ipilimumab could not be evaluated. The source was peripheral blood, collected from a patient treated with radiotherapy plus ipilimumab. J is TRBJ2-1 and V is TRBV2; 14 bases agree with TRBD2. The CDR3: CASSQGGTSGSYNEQFF. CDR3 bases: TGTGCCAGCAGCCAAGGAGGGACTAGCGGGAGCTACAATGAGCAGTTCTTC.